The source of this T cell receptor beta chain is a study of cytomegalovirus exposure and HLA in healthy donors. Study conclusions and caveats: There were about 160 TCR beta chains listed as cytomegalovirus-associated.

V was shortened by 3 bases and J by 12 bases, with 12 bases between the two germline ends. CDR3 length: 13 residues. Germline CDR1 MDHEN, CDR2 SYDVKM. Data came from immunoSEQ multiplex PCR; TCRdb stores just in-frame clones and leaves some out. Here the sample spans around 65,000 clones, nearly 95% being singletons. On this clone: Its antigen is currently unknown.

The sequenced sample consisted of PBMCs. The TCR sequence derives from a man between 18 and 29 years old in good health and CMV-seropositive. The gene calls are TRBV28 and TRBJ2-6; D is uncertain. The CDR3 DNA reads TGTGCCAGCAGTTTTTCCCGAACAGCCGTCCTGACTTTC. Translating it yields CASSFSRTAVLTF. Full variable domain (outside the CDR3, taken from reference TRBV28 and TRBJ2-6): DVKVTQSSRYLVKRTGEKVFLECVQDMDHENMFWYRQDPGLGLRLIYFSYDVKMKEKGDIPEGYSVSREKKERFSLILESASTNQTSMYLCASSFSRTAVLTFGAGSRLTVL.